This T cell receptor beta chain originates from a study of a mutant IDH1 vaccine in newly diagnosed glioma. Looking at the study overall: There were approximately 62% males and roughly 38% females among treated patients, whose mean age was about 41 years. V12 occurred at week 35 and V13 at week 47.

The study's findings and limits: Pseudoprogression seemingly bore no relation to changes in top peripheral T cell clonotypes.

Generated by immunoSEQ multiplex PCR, the TCRdb table keeps only in-frame clones and is missing some. The sample has around 11,000 clones; 81% are singletons. Stated time point: week 47, end of study. Each vaccine dose was 300 ug of mutant IDH1 20-mer peptide, with topical imiquimod. Turning to this clone: Its antigen is unidentified.

The junction had 16 bases not matched to a gene; V was cut back by 3 bases and J by 2 bases. Germline CDR1 and CDR2: SQVTM and ANQGSEA. The CDR3 consists of 18 residues. The starting material was PBMCs, obtained from a glioma patient whose treatment included an IDH1 peptide vaccine. The chain has TRBV29-1 and TRBJ2-3, with 8 positions matching TRBD2. The sequence derives from a man aged 25-45 years with glioma. DNA for the CDR3: TGCAGCGTTGAGGGGGGGGCTAGCGGGCGTTCCAACACAGATACGCAGTATTTT. Residues: CSVEGGASGRSNTDTQYF.